This T cell receptor beta chain is drawn from a study of T-cell reconstitution after alpha-beta-depleted transplantation in children (dated by TCRdb to about 2016). For the wider study: Using TCR repertoire profiling, the study followed T-cell immune reconstitution in a quantitative way in children after TCRalphabeta/CD19-depleted allogeneic hematopoietic cell transplantation.

CDR1 and CDR2 were assigned from the germline V gene (reference sequence) as MNHEY and SMNVEV. V gives up 3 bases and J gives up 7 bases, and the segment between their germline ends measures 10 bases. From cysteine to phenylalanine, the CDR3 is 13 amino acids long. Only CDR3 DNA is held: 39 bases, read in frame from base 1. Library method: PCR. Data came from an Illumina HiSeq 2500. TCR library preparation used molecular barcoding, with unique molecular identifiers applied to normalize quantification of the TCRbeta repertoire. Using fastp at Q25 and MiXCR, TCRdb reprocessed the public reads and kept productive beta chains. Each entry merges the rows of one CDR3 protein and shows their most common DNA and genes. The sample data list 250,000 to 300,000 distinct CDR3 sequences, and 9.9% of these were observed just once. About 9.4% of the sample lies in the top ten. In this sample, this clonotype turned up a few times. Its antigen remains unidentified. The input lacks base qualities; no much larger clone sits a single base away.

The receptor comes from a human donor who donated a stem cell graft to a child with SCID. The sequence joins TRBV27 to TRBJ1-5; no D gene call is confident. Sequences were derived from PBMCs from the stem cell graft donor, sampled from the stem cell graft. At the DNA level, the sequence is TGTGCCAGCAGTTTTGACCAATTGCAGCCCCAGCATTTT. This translates into CASSFDQLQPQHF.